Listed here are 14 T cell receptor beta chains from one sample, sequenced in a study of blood T cell repertoires in COVID-19. Assay: immunoSEQ multiplex PCR; the TCRdb copy retains only in-frame clones and omits some. The sample lists roughly 77,000 clones, around 79% occurring once. The sample consisted of peripheral blood. These receptors came from a man aged 60-69 years with active or convalescent COVID-19.

V usage is TRBV18 and J usage is TRBJ2-7; 7 positions agree with TRBD1. V shed 5 bases, J shed 2 bases, and the junction held 3 bases outside the gene matches. Germline assignment: CDR1 KGHSH and CDR2 LQKENI. CDR3 size: 13 residues. The CDR3 DNA reads as TGTGCCAGCTCATCCGGGACAGCCTACGAGCAGTACTTC. This gives the protein CASSSGTAYEQYF. Supplemented by reference TRBV18 and TRBJ2-7, the full variable domain reads NAGVMQNPRHLVRRRGQEARLRCSPMKGHSHVYWYRQLPEEGLKFMVYLQKENIIDESGMPKERFSAEFPKEGPSILRIQQVVRGDSAAYFCASSSGTAYEQYFGPGTRLTVT.

This clone has a single count. The J gene is TRBJ2-3, the V gene TRBV3-1 (or the pseudogene TRBV3-2); 10 bases are a match to TRBD2. The length of the CDR3 is 13 residues. V lost 2 bases and J lost 12; bases outside the gene matches: 5. The germline gives CDR1 LGHDT, CDR2 YNNKEL (reference sequence). The CDR3 nucleotides read TGTGCCAGCAGCCAAATAGCGGGGGGCTCTCAGTATTTT. Its protein is CASSQIAGGSQYF.

The rearrangement links TRBV19 to TRBJ2-7, with 8 bases identical to TRBD1. Germline CDR1 reads LNHDA; CDR2 reads SQIVND (reference sequence). The J segment lost 5 bases and the V segment lost 9 bases, leaving 15 bases of the junction unmatched. This CDR3 contains 15 residues. Written as DNA, the CDR3 is TGTGCCAGCGGACAGGGTAGGGGAGTTTGGAACGAGCAGTACTTC. Encoded protein: CASGQGRGVWNEQYF.

V and J are TRBV6-5 and TRBJ1-6; no definite D call. V was trimmed by 7 bases and J by 1 base, leaving 11 bases between them. Germline V gene data show CDR1 as MNHEY and CDR2 as SVGAGI. The CDR3 sequence is 15 residues long. In DNA, the CDR3 is TGTGCCAGCACCACCGGGGAGTCCTATAATTCACCCCTCCACTTT. Its protein product is CASTTGESYNSPLHF.

This chain joins TRBV9 and TRBJ1-3; no clear D gene. The CDR3 runs to 15 residues. In germline, CDR1 is SGDLS, CDR2 YYNGEE. The V end was cut by 0 bases, the J end by 2 bases, with 9 bases between. CDR3 nucleotides: TGTGCCAGCAGCGTAGCTCGGGGTGCTGGAAACACCATATATTTT. It is translated as CASSVARGAGNTIYF.

The rearrangement links TRBV19 to TRBJ1-5; no clear D. The germline V gene encodes CDR1 LNHDA and CDR2 SQIVND (reference sequence). The CDR3 consists of 13 residues. Trimming took 2 bases from V and 4 from J, leaving 6 bases between them. For the CDR3, the DNA is TGTGCCAGTAGTATATCAGGTAATCAGCCCCAGCATTTT. This codes for CASSISGNQPQHF.

The rearrangement uses TRBV27 and TRBJ2-7, with D perhaps TRBD2 (5 bases). Trimming took 6 bases from V and 5 from J, leaving 8 bases between them. CDR3 length: 11 residues. Germline CDR1 is MNHEY and CDR2 is SMNVEV (reference sequence). This chain's CDR3 is CASSLGDEQYF. CDR3 nucleotide sequence: TGTGCCAGCAGCCTGGGAGACGAGCAGTACTTC.

This clone came up once. The chain carries TRBV30 and TRBJ1-4; D ambiguous. This CDR3 is built from 14 residues. The V gene's germline CDR1 is GTSNPN and CDR2 SVGIG (reference sequence). Trimming left V 0 bases short and J 6 bases short, with 11 bases between. CDR3 DNA: TGTGCCTGGAGTGTACGGGGTTTGGATGAAAAACTGTTTTTT. Protein sequence: CAWSVRGLDEKLFF.

The sample holds one count of this clone. CDR3 in DNA: TGTGCCAGCAGCTTAAGGTCGGGTAGGCGGGGTGAGCAGTTCTTC. Translation gives CASSLRSGRRGEQFF. The V gene is TRBV7-8, the J gene TRBJ2-1; a possible D gene is TRBD2 (6 bases). The CDR3 totals 15 residues. Germline-derived CDR1 and CDR2 are SGHVS and FQNEAQ. Trimming shortened V by 2 bases and J by 9 bases, and 17 bases separated the two germline ends.

The V call is TRBV3-1 (or the pseudogene TRBV3-2), the J call TRBJ2-7; tentatively, D is TRBD1 (6 bases). V was cut by 4 bases and J by 1 base, with 11 bases left in between. Germline CDR1 is LGHDT and CDR2 is YNNKEL (reference sequence). This CDR3 is 14 amino acids long. The CDR3 region is CASSPLQGSYEQYF. As DNA, the CDR3 is TGTGCCAGCAGCCCTCTGCAGGGGTCCTACGAGCAGTACTTC.

The V and J genes are TRBV11-2 and TRBJ1-6, with 8 positions matching TRBD1. The V segment lost 0 bases and the J segment 9 bases; nucleotides outside the gene matches: 4. The CDR3 is 15 residues long. Germline loops: CDR1 SGHAT, CDR2 FQNNGV. CDR3 bases: TGTGCCAGCAGCTTAGAGGCAGGGGGCAGTTCACCCCTCCACTTT. Translation gives CASSLEAGGSSPLHF.

The rearrangement joins TRBV25-1 to TRBJ1-1, with 7 bases that match TRBD1. Germline V lookup: CDR1 MGHDK, CDR2 SYGVNS. The CDR3 totals 15 residues. The ends lost 7 bases at V and 6 bases at J; junction bases unmatched: 14. The CDR3 DNA is TGTGCCAGCATCGCCGGGACAGCATTAGGGGCTGAAGCTTTCTTT. Its translation is CASIAGTALGAEAFF.

This chain links TRBV19 with TRBJ1-1, with D unclear. From germline, CDR1 is LNHDA and CDR2 SQIVND (reference sequence). Trimming took off 3 bases at V and 0 bases at J, with 8 bases between the two ends. This CDR3 has 14 residues. CDR3 loop: CASSMIRVNTEAFF. The CDR3 DNA follows: TGTGCCAGTAGTATGATACGGGTGAACACTGAAGCTTTCTTT.

This chain uses TRBV27 with TRBJ1-1, with TRBD1 identical over 9 bases. Germline-derived CDR1 and CDR2 are MNHEY and SMNVEV (reference sequence). This CDR3 spans 17 amino acids. The trim removed 5 bases at V and 3 bases at J, leaving 13 bases unmatched. The CDR3 spells CASSPGTGSMLDTEAFF. CDR3 nucleotide sequence: TGTGCCAGCAGTCCTGGGACAGGGAGTATGTTGGACACTGAAGCTTTCTTT.